This record concerns one T cell receptor (beta chain) sequence. Its antigen remains unidentified. The germline gives CDR1 MNHNY, CDR2 SVGAGI (reference sequence). The CDR3 loop spans 16 amino acids. J gave up 1 base and V 6 bases, and 4 bases lay outside the gene matches. Brentuximab vedotin exposure varied among the patients, all of whom had relapsed after autologous stem cell transplantation. These data come from a study of PD-1 blockade in classical Hodgkin lymphoma. The overall study: Patients received nivolumab 3 mg/kg intravenously every 2 weeks. Study-wide results and limits: Diminished baseline TCR diversity has been reported in newly diagnosed patients relative to healthy donors. Complete responders' diversity at baseline resembled that of newly diagnosed patients. Compared with baseline, CD4+ but not CD8+ TCR diversity had risen significantly by C4D1.

Assay used: immunoSEQ multiplex PCR; TCRdb lists only in-frame clones, some missing. The sample consists of 45,000 to 55,000 clones, approximately 84% of them appearing once. The sequence came from a human donor with classical Hodgkin lymphoma. The sequenced sample was peripheral blood mononuclear cells (PBMCs), obtained at baseline. The chain combines TRBV6-6 with TRBJ2-1, with 12 bases that match TRBD1. The DNA of the CDR3 is TGTGCCAGCAGGGGGGGACAGGGGGCGTCCTACAATGAGCAGTTCTTC. This gives the protein CASRGGQGASYNEQFF.